This TCR beta chain was sequenced for a study of neurological immune-mediated disorders (dated by TCRdb to 2018 to 2020). With respect to the entire study: The study compared peripheral blood TCR-beta repertoires of HTLV-I-associated myelopathy (HAM/TSP) patients, multiple sclerosis patients and healthy controls using UMI-based sequencing. The cohort comprised roughly 65 subjects: around 15 HAM/TSP patients, 34 multiple sclerosis patients and 20 or so healthy controls. Longitudinal HAM/TSP and healthy donors had 3 time-points each (about 3-45 month intervals). The roughly 110 TCR-beta libraries covered PBMC samples along with longitudinal samples, technical triplicates, and paired sorted CD4+ and CD8+ T-cell subsets. Findings and caveats that apply to the study as a whole: Expanded clones from different subjects shared no identical CDR3 amino acid sequences, which suggests that TCR-beta repertoires were private in all groups. The highest TCR clonal expansion was observed in HAM/TSP patients, whereas the lowest was observed in MS patients, even when compared with healthy controls.

cDNA synthesis used template-switch 5'RACE with a primer carrying a 10-nucleotide random unique molecular identifier tagging each TCR transcript. Each sequencing run produced over 160 million TCR-beta sequences covering 15-18 subjects. The RNeasy kit was used for extraction of total RNA. The KAPA Real-time Library Amplification kit was used to amplify TCR-beta VDJ regions with primers targeting the TCR constant region and the 5'RACE anchor. A first PCR added sample indexes and Illumina adaptors, after which a second PCR increased the library yield. The roughly 650 bp TCR product was size-selected on a 2% E-gel SizeSelection system after Ampure bead purification. Before pooling, libraries had their quality checked on a Bioanalyzer, their concentration measured with Qubit, and their quantity determined with the Kapa Library Quantification kit. Paired-end 2 x 150 bp sequencing of the libraries was performed on an Illumina HiSeq 2500. To increase sequence diversity, roughly 24-32% phiX was spiked into each library pool. In the original analysis: The UMI-based MiGEC pipeline processed quality-filtered reads and removed over 80% of raw TCR sequences during error correction. IMGT germline references were used for alignment of VDJ genes, and clonotypes were defined by a unique CDR3 amino acid sequence together with V-J genes. Clonal expansion, Shannon diversity and CDR3 relatedness were evaluated with VDJtools (CalcPairwiseDistances, ClusterSamples), while phylogenetic trees were built in CLCbio workbench. Expanded clones were defined as having at least 8 unique UMIs, based on coefficient-of-variation modelling across technical triplicates. The public sequencing data were trimmed at Q25 with fastp and processed into clonotypes with MiXCR by TCRdb, which kept only in-frame beta chains. Here each entry gathers all rows of one CDR3 protein and keeps the most common genes and DNA. TCRdb's processing, not the authors' own work, is the source of the V and J calls. The sample table lists roughly 49,000 distinct CDR3 sequences, less than 15% of them with a count of one. The ten top clones hold 4.5% to 5.5% of the sample.

This sample's time point label indicates: longitudinal time-point 2. For unsorted PBMC libraries, 2 million PBMCs were used after storage in RNAlater at -80 degrees C until RNA extraction. Peripheral blood was subjected to Ficoll-Hypaque density gradient centrifugation to isolate PBMCs, which were then cryopreserved in liquid nitrogen. With termini counted, the CDR3 has 14 amino acids. CDR3 DNA only is kept here, 42 bases in frame from base 1. At the junction V is shortened by 7 bases and J by 1 base, with 13 bases in between. Looking up the germline V gene yields CDR1 WSHSY and CDR2 SAAADI. Concerning this clonotype: This clone's antigen is unknown. Given the absence of the conserved phenylalanine or tryptophan at the CDR3 end, a read error is likely.

Sequencing was done on a sample of PBMCs. Rearrangement joined TRBV10-2 to TRBJ2-5, with a weak D call of TRBD1 (6 bases match). This clonotype originated in a male donor with HTLV-1-associated myelopathy (HAM/TSP). The DNA reads as follows: TGCGCCAGCAACAACGACAGGTTCCAAGAGACCCAGTACCTC. It codes for CASNNDRFQETQYL.